This T cell receptor (beta chain) appears in the sequencing data of a study of Graves' ophthalmopathy and Graves' hyperthyroidism (dated by TCRdb to 2017 to 2018). General notes on the study: Peripheral blood was collected at initial diagnosis, prior to any treatment. The study used TCR beta repertoire signatures to distinguish Graves' ophthalmopathy from Graves' hyperthyroidism and to predict progression to ophthalmopathy. In total, 135 blood samples were TCR-sequenced: fewer than 50 ophthalmopathy, 80 or so hyperthyroidism and 17 hyperthyroidism-to-ophthalmopathy patients. To explore V-J signatures that separate ophthalmopathy from hyperthyroidism, a discovery set of about 100 patients was enrolled, consisting of about 45 with ophthalmopathy and fewer than 60 with stable hyperthyroidism. The independent validation cohort included roughly 19 hyperthyroidism patients plus 17 patients who later progressed from hyperthyroidism to ophthalmopathy. T-cell repertoires of thyroid tissue and blood were compared in more than five hyperthyroidism patients. Following sample collection, hyperthyroidism patients were given methimazole at a starting dose of 30 mg daily, and ophthalmopathy patients were given high-dose intravenous methylprednisolone.

For repertoire sequencing, the TCR beta CDR3 regions were amplified from RNA transcripts. The first round of RT-PCR was done with HTBI primers and the Qiagen OneStep RT-PCR kit, and was followed by a second round of multiplex PCR, then size selection and purification. Libraries were sequenced on an Illumina HiSeq2000 using paired-end 100 bp reads. As for how the authors treated the data: Reads were processed with SOAPnuke, discarding reads with adapters, uncalled bases, mean Phred below 15, or no exact constant-primer or identifier match. COPE v1.2.5 was used to merge high-quality paired reads. Clonotypes were defined as unique nucleotide sequences and were aligned to IMGT TRB V, D and J references using MiTCR v1.1. The analysis was limited to V-J combinations with a frequency above 0.0001, which together covered 99.2% of repertoires. A TCR clonal expansion and chaos score per V-J combination was defined as the ratio of F50 clonal expansion to chaos observed in the TCRdist matrix. Welch's t-statistics and random forest were used to reduce the features to 10 to 15 V-J combinations, which were then used as input to a naive Bayes classifier. Thyroid-blood repertoire similarity was quantified with the Morisita-Horn index. Starting from the raw public reads, TCRdb applied fastp trimming at Q25, assembled clones with MiXCR and retained in-frame beta chains. Entries that share a CDR3 protein sequence are merged under the most common genes and DNA. What appears here as the V and J calls and clone size reflects TCRdb's work, not the paper's. Recorded for this sample are 300,000 to 350,000 distinct CDR3 sequences; about a sixth of them occurred a single time. The ten largest account for 10% to 15% of the sample.

Ten or more counts support this clonotype. Its recognized antigen is unknown. No per-base quality is available; no much larger clone lies one base away. Counted from cysteine to phenylalanine, this CDR3 has 16 amino acids. This entry keeps only the CDR3 DNA: 48 bases, framed from base 1. As encoded in the germline V gene, CDR1 is LGHNA while CDR2 is YSLEER. Relative to germline, V is missing 2 bases and J is missing 2 bases, with 3 bases of the junction outside any gene match. The paper as a whole reports these results and caveats: Most expanded thyroid clonotypes with frequency above 0.001 were also detected in blood, suggesting blood repertoires may reflect the thyroid immune response. Ophthalmopathy was separated from stable hyperthyroidism by the 13-signature model with around 88% sensitivity and 81% to 84% specificity in cross-validation and with 80%/75% in the test set. No statistical method was used to set the sample size in advance, and the investigators knew which group each participant was assigned to. In validation, the model predicted ophthalmopathy progression with less than 71% sensitivity and less than 80% specificity; roughly eleven predicted patients were CT-confirmed with GO in a median of 6.5 months.

Ophthalmopathy patients had moderately to severely active disease, Clinical Activity Score of at least 3, NOSPECS grade of at least 4, and disease duration under 3 months. Anyone with other autoimmune diseases, uncontrolled infections, pregnancy or lactation was excluded from the study. Diagnosis was based on clinical symptoms, serum thyroxine, TRAb, thyroid ultrasound and orbital computed tomography. Ficoll-Paque density gradient centrifugation was used to isolate PBMCs from around 10 ml of fresh peripheral blood. Total RNA was extracted using Trizol reagent, and RNA quality was checked on an Agilent 2100 Bioanalyzer.

The sequence was collected from an adult man with Graves' ophthalmopathy. Sequenced sample: peripheral blood. The rearrangement joined TRBV4-3 to TRBJ2-6, with TRBD1 matching 7 junction bases. The CDR3 protein is CASSQTTGAGANVLTF. In nucleotides, the sequence is TGCGCCAGCAGCCAAACCACAGGGGCTGGGGCCAACGTCCTGACTTTC.